The clone carrying this T cell receptor (beta chain) was found many times. Germline V gene lookup returns CDR1 SGHTA and CDR2 FQGNSA. The ends were cut back, 4 bases at V and 5 bases at J, with 11 bases in the middle. This CDR3 is 14 amino acids long. Constant-region reverse primers amplified full-length variable regions, followed by semi-nested Nested Universal Primer A PCR. TCRdb redid the calling of the 5' RACE reads with MiXCR, one entry per CDR3 protein. The top ten hold approximately 3.1% of the sample, which has just under 65,000 distinct CDR3 sequences, approximately 23% seen once. Material for sequencing was memory CD4+ T cells sorted from a lymph node. Subset in this sample: memory CD4+ T cells, CD4+CD45RO+CD25-. This TCR was recovered from a female donor with breast cancer. V and J are TRBV7-2 and TRBJ2-2; D not resolved. Here the CDR3 reads CASSYIRSTGELFF. In DNA, the CDR3 is TGTGCCAGCAGCTACATCCGAAGTACCGGGGAGCTGTTTTTT. Together with reference TRBV7-2 and TRBJ2-2, the CDR3 gives the full variable domain: GAGVSQSPSNKVTEKGKDVELRCDPISGHTALYWYRQSLGQGLEFLIYFQGNSAPDKSGLPSDRFSAERTGGSVSTLTIQRTQQEDSAVYLCASSYIRSTGELFFGEGSRLTVL.